This TCR beta chain was recovered during a study of T cells in Graves' hyperthyroidism and ophthalmopathy. This CDR3 has 15 amino acids. The germline gives CDR1 DFQATT, CDR2 SNEGSKA (reference sequence). V dropped 6 bases and J dropped 0; count of bases not matched to a gene: 8. What was amplified from RNA transcripts were TCR beta CDR3 regions. A first-round RT-PCR of the TCR CDR3 used the HTBI primer set. TCRdb re-derived calls from the multiplex PCR reads in MiXCR, one entry per CDR3 protein. The sample lists 500,000 to 650,000 distinct CDR3 sequences, roughly 15% occurring once. The study based diagnoses on clinical symptoms, serum thyroxine and TRAb, thyroid ultrasound and orbital computed tomography. This clonotype showed up just a few times.

This sequence originates from a woman aged 45-60 years with Graves' ophthalmopathy. What was sequenced was blood. The gene calls are TRBV20-1 and TRBJ2-4, with 7 bases lining up with TRBD1. Written as DNA, the CDR3 is TGCAGTGCGATCGGGACAGCACTAGCCAAAAACATTCAGTACTTC. It specifies CSAIGTALAKNIQYF.